What follows describes a single T cell receptor (beta chain). These data are taken from a study of technical replicates of blood from four donors. The CDR3 is made up of 15 amino acids. Germline assignment: CDR1 SGHTA and CDR2 FQGNSA. V lost 1 base, J lost 0 bases, and 10 bases lay in between. Data came from immunoSEQ multiplex PCR; TCRdb stores just in-frame clones and leaves some out. The data show nearly 80,000 clones, 85% to 95% seen once. This TCR came from a human donor in good health. The sequencing input was T cells isolated from PBMCs. V gene TRBV7-2 combines with J gene TRBJ2-7; maybe TRBD2 (5 bases). The DNA for the CDR3 is TGTGCCAGCAGCTTAGAATTGGGGAGCTCCTACGAGCAGTACTTC. It translates to CASSLELGSSYEQYF.